The source of this T cell receptor (beta chain) is a study of beta chain features in type 1 diabetes. Whole-study findings and limits: Type 1 diabetes patients showed fewer insertions and more deletions at VDJ junctions. The cDNA sequencing approach could over-represent high-TCR-expressing cells.

Of note for this clone: Its antigen is currently unknown.

V was clipped by 7 bases and J by 2 bases, with 12 bases between them. Germline V lookup: CDR1 LNHDA, CDR2 SQIVND (reference sequence). The CDR3 runs 14 residues. Investigators reverse transcribed all isolated RNA, so they sequenced expressed TCRB transcripts. Samples of naive, central memory and regulatory T cells yielded a mean of approximately 3.7 million reads. Clones were read by immunoSEQ multiplex PCR, and TCRdb kept only the in-frame ones, dropping some. Of 310,000 or so clones detected, around 7.6% appear once; the ten largest clones hold 0.44%. This receptor was identified in a woman between 18 and 29 years old in good health. Input material: central memory CD4+ T cells from blood. This chain connects TRBV19 to TRBJ2-1; TRBD1 or TRBD2 may be the D gene (5 bases each). The CDR3 here is CASNQVGAYNEQFF. The CDR3 DNA reads TGTGCCAGTAACCAGGTGGGGGCCTACAATGAGCAGTTCTTC.